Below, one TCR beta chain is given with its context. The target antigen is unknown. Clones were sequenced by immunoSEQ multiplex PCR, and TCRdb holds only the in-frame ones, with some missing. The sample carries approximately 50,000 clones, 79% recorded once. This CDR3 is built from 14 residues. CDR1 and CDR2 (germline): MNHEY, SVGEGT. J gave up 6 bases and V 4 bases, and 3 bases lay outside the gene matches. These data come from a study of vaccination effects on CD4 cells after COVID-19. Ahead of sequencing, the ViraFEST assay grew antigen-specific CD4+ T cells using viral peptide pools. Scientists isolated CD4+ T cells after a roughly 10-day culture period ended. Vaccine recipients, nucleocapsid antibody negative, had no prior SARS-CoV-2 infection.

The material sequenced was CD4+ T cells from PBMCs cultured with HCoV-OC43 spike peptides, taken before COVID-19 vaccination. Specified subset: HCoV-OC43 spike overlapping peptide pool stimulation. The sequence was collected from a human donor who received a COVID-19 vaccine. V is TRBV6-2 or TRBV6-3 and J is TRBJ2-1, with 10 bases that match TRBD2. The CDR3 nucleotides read TGTGCCAGCAGTTTCCGACTAGCGGGCAATGAGCAGTTCTTC. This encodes CASSFRLAGNEQFF.